This passage covers 29 T cell receptor beta chains from one sample sequenced in a study of OX40 agonist ivuxolimab in advanced cancers. The method was immunoSEQ multiplex PCR; TCRdb's version includes in-frame clones alone and lacks a portion of them. Among some 90,000 clones listed, 92% were seen once. This material consisted of CD4+ or CD8+ T cells sorted from blood, taken in a trial of the OX40 agonist ivuxolimab. These receptor sequences come from an adult with an advanced solid tumor such as melanoma, head and neck, liver or kidney cancer.

This clone was picked up one time. V gene TRBV6-1 combines with J gene TRBJ1-3; D may be TRBD1 (5 bases). The CDR3 contains 16 residues. The V end lost 1 base, the J end lost 0 bases, and 10 bases lay between the germline ends. In germline, CDR1 is MNHNS, CDR2 SASEGT. CDR3 DNA sequence: TGTGCCAGCAGTGAAGGGCGGGACGGCTCTGGAAACACCATATATTTT. Translated: CASSEGRDGSGNTIYF.

The J gene is TRBJ1-1, the V gene TRBV5-1; 11 positions agree with TRBD1. The V segment lost 0 bases and the J segment 3 bases; nucleotides outside the gene matches: 13. Germline V gives CDR1 SGHRS, CDR2 YFSETQ. The CDR3 has 19 amino acids. In nucleotides, the CDR3 is TGCGCCAGCAGCTTGGCCCCGGACAGGGGGCCCCAAGGGCACACTGAAGCTTTCTTT. It yields the protein CASSLAPDRGPQGHTEAFF.

This rearrangement joins TRBV9 to TRBJ2-6, with D hard to call. The CDR3 loop spans 15 amino acids. Germline V gene lookup returns CDR1 SGDLS and CDR2 YYNGEE. Trimming took 1 base from V and 0 from J, leaving 5 bases between them. The CDR3 nucleotides are TGTGCCAGCAGCGTATATCCCTCTGGGGCCAACGTCCTGACTTTC. Protein product: CASSVYPSGANVLTF.

The V gene is TRBV11-3, the J gene TRBJ2-1, with 9 nucleotides matching TRBD2. The CDR3 length is 16 residues. V was pared by 2 bases and J by 4 bases, with 6 bases of the junction left unmatched. In germline, CDR1 is SGHNT, CDR2 YENEEA. CDR3: CASSLRRTSEYNEQFF. In DNA, the CDR3 is TGTGCCAGCAGCTTAAGGAGGACTAGCGAATACAATGAGCAGTTCTTC.

This chain joins TRBV4-3 and TRBJ1-4; D not resolved. V lost 1 base and J lost 7, with 13 bases in between. This CDR3 region has 15 residues. Germline-derived CDR1 and CDR2 are LGHNA and YSLEER. Written as DNA, the CDR3 is TGCGCCAGCAGCCAAGTGGCAAGCAGAAGTGAAAAACTGTTTTTT. It translates to CASSQVASRSEKLFF.

V is TRBV28 and J is TRBJ2-5; D may be TRBD2 (5 bases). This CDR3 is built from 13 residues. V lost 11 bases and J 5 bases, leaving 18 bases between the germline ends. Germline CDR1 and CDR2: MDHEN and SYDVKM. The DNA of the CDR3 is TGTGCCTCCTCCAGCGGCGTTTGGGAGACCCAGTACTTC. This encodes CASSSGVWETQYF.

This chain connects TRBV2 to TRBJ2-1; possible D gene TRBD1, 5 bases. V was shortened by 3 bases and J by 2 bases, with 8 bases between the two germline ends. Germline CDR1 SNHLY, CDR2 FYNNEI. This CDR3 spans 14 amino acids. The CDR3 protein is CASSDRVTYNEQFF. The CDR3 DNA is TGTGCCAGCAGTGACAGGGTCACCTACAATGAGCAGTTCTTC.

V and J are TRBV18 and TRBJ2-7; 7 nucleotides align to TRBD1. Germline values: CDR1 KGHSH, CDR2 LQKENI. The CDR3 extends over 14 amino acids. The trim removed 3 bases at V and 3 bases at J, leaving 5 bases unmatched. The CDR3 region is CASSPETGFYEQYF. The CDR3, as DNA: TGTGCCAGCTCACCCGAGACAGGGTTCTACGAGCAGTACTTC. The full variable domain, its missing parts supplied by reference TRBV18 and TRBJ2-7, is NAGVMQNPRHLVRRRGQEARLRCSPMKGHSHVYWYRQLPEEGLKFMVYLQKENIIDESGMPKERFSAEFPKEGPSILRIQQVVRGDSAAYFCASSPETGFYEQYFGPGTRLTVT.

The rearrangement links TRBV7-6 to TRBJ2-1; 11 positions agree with TRBD2. Germline assignment: CDR1 SGHVS and CDR2 FNYEAQ. The CDR3 length is 18 residues. The V gene end was trimmed by 3 bases and the J gene end by 2 bases; junction bases not matched to a gene: 9. This chain's CDR3 is CASSFPEKGLAAYNEQFF. In nucleotides, the CDR3 is TGTGCCAGCAGCTTCCCCGAAAAGGGACTAGCGGCCTACAATGAGCAGTTCTTC.

The V call is TRBV6-1, the J call TRBJ2-7; a weak D match, TRBD1 (6 bases). This CDR3 is built from 15 residues. Germline CDR1 reads MNHNS; CDR2 reads SASEGT. The ends were cut back, 4 bases at V and 4 bases at J, with 17 bases in the middle. CDR3 in DNA: TGTGCCAGCAGTGCGGTGACAGGATTCGGATACGAGCAGTACTTC. Translating gives CASSAVTGFGYEQYF.

This sequence joins TRBV27 and TRBJ2-1, with a weak D call TRBD2 (5 bases). The germline V and J ends were trimmed by 5 bases and 6 bases, with 14 bases remaining between them. Per the germline V gene, CDR1 is MNHEY and CDR2 is SMNVEV (reference sequence). This CDR3 comprises 14 residues. CDR3 sequence (DNA): TGTGCCAGCAGTCCGACACTCACTAGCAATGAGCAGTTCTTC. It specifies CASSPTLTSNEQFF.

The chain employs TRBV19 and TRBJ1-3, with D unclear. V was shortened by 1 base and J by 0 bases, with 1 base between the two germline ends. The germline V gene encodes CDR1 LNHDA and CDR2 SQIVND (reference sequence). The CDR3 loop spans 13 amino acids. CDR3 sequence reads: CASSIASGNTIYF. The CDR3 DNA reads TGTGCCAGTAGTATAGCCTCTGGAAACACCATATATTTT.

The rearrangement uses TRBV7-9 and TRBJ2-1; D is possibly TRBD1 or TRBD2 (7 bases each). This CDR3 has 14 amino acids. The germline V and J ends were trimmed by 6 bases and 6 bases, with 15 bases remaining between them. Germline-derived CDR1 and CDR2 are SEHNR and FQNEAQ (reference sequence). The CDR3 spells CASRSAGGVNEQFF. CDR3 sequence (DNA): TGTGCCAGCAGATCGGCAGGGGGGGTCAATGAGCAGTTCTTC.

This rearrangement joins TRBV10-3 to TRBJ2-7, with TRBD2 as a possible D gene (7 bases). In germline, CDR1 is ENHRY, CDR2 SYGVKD. The ends were cut back, 2 bases at V and 2 bases at J, with 19 bases in the middle. This CDR3 is built from 17 residues. The CDR3 here is CAISEIFRGGDPYEQYF. CDR3 sequence (DNA): TGTGCCATCAGTGAGATTTTCAGGGGAGGGGATCCCTACGAGCAGTACTTC.

In this sample, this clone turned up once. The V and J genes are TRBV25-1 and TRBJ2-1, with D possibly being TRBD2 (5 bases). V was cut by 7 bases and J by 8 bases, with 18 bases left in between. Germline CDR1 and CDR2: MGHDK and SYGVNS. The CDR3 length is 14 residues. The CDR3 loop is CASTNSGLQYEQFF. The DNA of the CDR3 is TGTGCCAGCACTAATTCAGGACTCCAATATGAGCAGTTCTTC.

V and J are TRBV6-5 and TRBJ1-2, with TRBD1 matching 9 bases. Germline-derived CDR1 and CDR2 are MNHEY and SVGAGI. This CDR3 region has 13 residues. Losses at the gene ends were 4 bases for V and 6 bases for J; bases not matched to a gene: 3. The CDR3 loop reads CASSSDRGNGYTF. The CDR3, as DNA: TGTGCCAGCAGTTCTGACAGGGGGAATGGCTACACCTTC.

V gene TRBV9 combines with J gene TRBJ1-1; D call uncertain. CDR1 and CDR2 from the germline V gene are SGDLS and YYNGEE. This CDR3 is built from 13 residues. V lost 2 bases and J 1 base, leaving 6 bases between the germline ends. CDR3 sequence reads: CASSVWGNTEAFF. CDR3 nucleotide sequence: TGTGCCAGCAGCGTTTGGGGGAACACTGAAGCTTTCTTT.

Turning to this clone: One end of the junction is discordant with germline, which a read error may explain. Other DNA sequences in this sample translate to the same CDR3. V usage is TRBV5-1 and J usage is TRBJ1-1; D is unclear. This CDR3 comprises 13 residues. CDR1 SGHRS and CDR2 YFSETQ come from the germline V gene. The CDR3 DNA reads as TGCGCCAGCAGTTTGGGTCGGAAAGTGGAAGCTTTCTTT. Encoded protein: CASSLGRKVEAFF. Full variable domain (outside the CDR3, taken from reference TRBV5-1 and TRBJ1-1): KAGVTQTPRYLIKTRGQQVTLSCSPISGHRSVSWYQQTPGQGLQFLFEYFSETQRNKGNFPGRFSGRQFSNSRSEMNVSTLELGDSALYLCASSLGRKVEAFFGQGTRLTVV.

To note about this clone: Other nucleotide sequences in the sample specify the same CDR3. The chain uses TRBV19 and TRBJ1-1; D is undetermined. This CDR3 is 13 amino acids long. Germline lookup yields CDR1 LNHDA and CDR2 SQIVND (reference sequence). V gave up 3 bases and J gave up 1 base, with 6 bases separating them. CDR3 DNA sequence: TGTGCCAGTAGTATCAGCGGGAACACTGAAGCTTTCTTT. Its translation is CASSISGNTEAFF.

The rearrangement joins TRBV6-1 to TRBJ2-1; 7 positions agree with TRBD2. Germline CDR1 MNHNS, CDR2 SASEGT. The ends lost 5 bases at V and 6 bases at J; junction bases unmatched: 10. The CDR3 sequence is 15 residues long. DNA for the CDR3: TGTGCCAGCAGTCTGGGGGGGGAGGTCGGCAATGAGCAGTTCTTC. Amino acid sequence: CASSLGGEVGNEQFF.

This chain links TRBV7-8 with TRBJ1-4, with D maybe TRBD1 (6 bases). The V end was cut by 5 bases, the J end by 6 bases, with 13 bases between. This CDR3 spans 14 amino acids. Germline V CDR1 and CDR2: SGHVS, FQNEAQ. CDR3 nucleotides: TGTGCCAGCAGCCCCACGGGGGCGGATGAAAAACTGTTTTTT. This sequence encodes CASSPTGADEKLFF.

Here the CDR3 DNA reads TGTGCCAGCAGGGAACAGGGGGCTTGGAGCATTCAGTACTTC. This translates into CASREQGAWSIQYF. V is TRBV5-4 and J is TRBJ2-4; 9 bases align to TRBD1. V was pared by 5 bases and J by 9 bases, with 9 bases of the junction left unmatched. Per germline, CDR1 SGHNT and CDR2 YYREEE (reference sequence). The CDR3 consists of 14 residues. The complete variable domain, with remaining parts taken from reference TRBV5-4 and TRBJ2-4, reads ETGVTQSPTHLIKTRGQQVTLRCSSQSGHNTVSWYQQALGQGPQFIFQYYREEENGRGNFPPRFSGLQFPNYSSELNVNALELDDSALYLCASREQGAWSIQYFGAGTRLSVL.

The V and J genes are TRBV6-5 and TRBJ2-1; unclear D gene. The germline gives CDR1 MNHEY, CDR2 SVGAGI. This CDR3 is built from 11 residues. With 2 bases removed from V and 7 bases from J, the gap between germline ends came to 3 bases. CDR3 sequence reads: CASSYENEQFF. The DNA for the CDR3 is TGTGCCAGCAGTTACGAAAATGAGCAGTTCTTC.

V gene TRBV19 combines with J gene TRBJ2-7; D remains unclear. The V end was cut by 4 bases, the J end by 0 bases, with 7 bases between. CDR1 LNHDA and CDR2 SQIVND come from the germline V gene (reference sequence). The CDR3 runs to 13 residues. The CDR3 is CASSTATSYEQYF. The CDR3 DNA reads TGTGCCAGTAGTACCGCGACCTCCTACGAGCAGTACTTC.

The chain recombines TRBV7-9 with TRBJ2-7, with D uncertain. The CDR3 spans 12 residues. Germline V lookup: CDR1 SEHNR, CDR2 FQNEAQ (reference sequence). V lost 5 bases and J lost 3, with 8 bases in between. The CDR3 coding sequence is TGTGCCAGCAGCAGACCGGGCTACGAGCAGTACTTC. Translating gives CASSRPGYEQYF.

The V gene is TRBV27, the J gene TRBJ2-3; 7 positions match TRBD2. Germline V gives CDR1 MNHEY, CDR2 SMNVEV (reference sequence). The CDR3 covers 15 residues. The V gene end was trimmed by 6 bases and the J gene end by 1 base; junction bases not matched to a gene: 7. The CDR3 DNA reads as TGTGCCAGCAGGATGAGCGGGGCTCGCACAGATACGCAGTATTTT. This translates into CASRMSGARTDTQYF.

This clone was found once. The rearrangement links TRBV9 to TRBJ2-3; D is unclear. Germline V CDR1 and CDR2: SGDLS, YYNGEE. The V gene lost 3 bases and the J gene lost 2 bases, with 4 bases spanning the gap. The CDR3 covers 12 residues. Written as DNA, the CDR3 is TGTGCCAGCAGCGCCAACACAGATACGCAGTATTTT. Translating it yields CASSANTDTQYF.

The chain employs TRBV29-1 and TRBJ2-1; 10 positions match TRBD1. The CDR3 is made up of 15 amino acids. The germline V gene has CDR1 SQVTM and CDR2 ANQGSEA. Trimming removed 3 bases from V and 0 bases from J; junction bases left unmatched: 2. The CDR3 loop reads CSVDRQGASYNEQFF. The CDR3 DNA reads TGCAGCGTTGACCGACAGGGGGCCTCCTACAATGAGCAGTTCTTC.

The genes are TRBV4-2 and TRBJ2-3; 8 positions agree with TRBD2. Germline trimming cut 0 bases from V and 1 base from J; bases unmatched to any gene: 6. The CDR3 has 17 residues. The germline V gene has CDR1 LGHNA and CDR2 YNFKEQ. The CDR3 region has the DNA TGTGCCAGCAGCCAAGAGTATTGGCGGGGGGGCACAGATACGCAGTATTTT. It is translated as CASSQEYWRGGTDTQYF.